Listed here are 13 T cell receptor beta chains from one sample, sequenced in a study of cytomegalovirus exposure and HLA in healthy donors. PCR was performed using 60 Vbeta and 13 Jbeta primers. Generated by immunoSEQ multiplex PCR, the TCRdb table keeps only in-frame clones and is missing some. The repertoire holds under 200,000 clones, with about 75% as singletons. The sequencing input was PBMCs. Receptor source: a male donor in good health and CMV-seronegative.

The CDR3 DNA sequence: TGTGCCAGTAGTGAGGACAGGGTTATACGAGAGCAGTACTTC. Residues: CASSEDRVIREQYF. The J gene is TRBJ2-7, the V gene TRBV19; 8 bases are shared with TRBD1. CDR3 size: 14 residues. The ends lost 5 bases at V and 7 bases at J; junction bases unmatched: 10. Germline loops: CDR1 LNHDA, CDR2 SQIVND (reference sequence).

The chain uses TRBV4-2 and TRBJ1-1; 8 nucleotides align to TRBD1. Germline V gene data show CDR1 as LGHNA and CDR2 as YNFKEQ. The length of the CDR3 is 18 residues. Losses at the gene ends were 2 bases for V and 4 bases for J; bases not matched to a gene: 15. CDR3: CASSQTPRGTGSITEAFF. The CDR3 DNA follows: TGTGCCAGCAGCCAAACCCCGAGGGGGACAGGCAGCATCACTGAAGCTTTCTTT.

The V gene is TRBV27, the J gene TRBJ2-3; 9 bases align to TRBD1. The CDR3 loop spans 15 amino acids. Per the germline V gene, CDR1 is MNHEY and CDR2 is SMNVEV (reference sequence). V was clipped by 5 bases and J by 3 bases; unmatched bases: 6. The CDR3 bases are TGTGCCAGCAGTAGCGGGACAGGGAATACAGATACGCAGTATTTT. Translation: CASSSGTGNTDTQYF.

The CDR3 DNA reads as TGCGCCAGCAGTGTGGGGCATACGCAGTATTTT. Translating it yields CASSVGHTQYF. This chain links TRBV5-1 with TRBJ2-3; possible D gene TRBD1, 5 bases. The germline V and J ends were trimmed by 5 bases and 7 bases, with 8 bases remaining between them. Per the germline V gene, CDR1 is SGHRS and CDR2 is YFSETQ. The CDR3 is made up of 11 amino acids.

The chain recombines TRBV6-1 with TRBJ1-1, with 7 nucleotides matching TRBD1. This CDR3 contains 14 residues. In germline, CDR1 is MNHNS, CDR2 SASEGT. Trimming took 6 bases from V and 1 from J; bases not matched to a gene: 5. This CDR3 reads CASRADRRNTEAFF. CDR3 bases: TGTGCCAGCAGAGCGGACAGGAGGAACACTGAAGCTTTCTTT.

V is TRBV7-8 and J is TRBJ2-2; TRBD2 aligns across 13 bases. CDR3 size: 16 residues. CDR1 and CDR2 from the germline V gene are SGHVS and FQNEAQ. The V segment lost 5 bases and the J segment 5 bases; nucleotides outside the gene matches: 5. The DNA for the CDR3 is TGTGCCAGCAGCACCGGACTAGCGGGAGTTACCGGGGAGCTGTTTTTT. Translating it yields CASSTGLAGVTGELFF.

The chain has TRBV7-7 and TRBJ2-7, with 8 bases that match TRBD1. CDR1 SSHAT and CDR2 FNYEAQ come from the germline V gene (reference sequence). The CDR3 sequence is 13 residues long. Trimming took 5 bases from V and 6 from J; bases not matched to a gene: 6. As DNA, the CDR3 is TGTGCCAGCAGCGCAGGGGGCTCAGGCGAGCAGTACTTC. This translates into CASSAGGSGEQYF.

The chain recombines TRBV6-5 with TRBJ1-3, with 9 bases fitting TRBD1. This CDR3 has 16 residues. The germline gives CDR1 MNHEY, CDR2 SVGAGI. V shed 0 bases and J 3 bases; nucleotides not matched to a gene: 3. CDR3 in DNA: TGTGCCAGCAGTTACTCCCGGGACAGGGATGGAAACACCATATATTTT. Translated, it gives CASSYSRDRDGNTIYF.

V and J are TRBV20-1 and TRBJ2-1; tentative D call: TRBD2 (5 bases). The CDR3 is 11 amino acids. Germline V gene data show CDR1 as DFQATT and CDR2 as SNEGSKA (reference sequence). V was pared by 6 bases and J by 10 bases, with 13 bases between. CDR3 nucleotide sequence: TGCAGTGCCCAGCTAGCACGGGAGCAGTTCTTC. Its protein is CSAQLAREQFF.

This chain joins TRBV16 and TRBJ2-7, with D maybe TRBD1 (6 bases). Germline V gene lookup returns CDR1 KGHSY and CDR2 FQNENV. Trimming removed 1 base at V and 0 bases at J, with 10 bases between. The CDR3 extends over 15 amino acids. The CDR3 region has the DNA TGTGCCAGCAGCCAATGGTCAGGGGACTCCTACGAGCAGTACTTC. This encodes CASSQWSGDSYEQYF.

J is TRBJ2-7 and V is TRBV7-2; TRBD2 agrees at 8 bases. Germline CDR1 SGHTA, CDR2 FQGNSA. The CDR3 is 13 residues long. V was pared by 6 bases and J by 6 bases, with 7 bases of the junction left unmatched. This CDR3 is CASRSGGVGEQYF. The CDR3 DNA reads as TGTGCCAGCAGGTCGGGGGGGGTCGGCGAGCAGTACTTC.

V is TRBV5-6 and J is TRBJ2-5; D is perhaps TRBD1 (6 bases). The CDR3 extends over 13 amino acids. Germline V gene sequence: CDR1 SGHDT, CDR2 YYEEEE. V was pared by 5 bases and J by 11 bases, with 19 bases between. In DNA, the CDR3 is TGTGCCAGCAGACTCAGGGGAGCGAGGGAGCAGTACTTC. Translating gives CASRLRGAREQYF.

This clone was counted once. J is TRBJ1-1 and V is TRBV6-5; tentatively, D is TRBD1 (6 bases). There are 13 residues in the CDR3. Between the trimmed V and J ends, which lost 8 bases and 5 bases, there was a span of 15 bases. Germline CDR1 MNHEY, CDR2 SVGAGI. In DNA form, the CDR3 reads TGTGCCAGCCGCAGGGGTCTGGGGACTGAAGCTTTCTTT. It is translated as CASRRGLGTEAFF.